The TCR beta chain under discussion was sequenced for a study of blood T cell repertoires in COVID-19. The repertoire was sequenced with immunoSEQ multiplex PCR; TCRdb's copy has only in-frame clones and lacks some. This sample has 76,000 or so clones; approximately 90% occur once, and the top ten carry under 6.5%. The CDR3 is made up of 13 amino acids. V was shortened by 2 bases and J by 10 bases, with 9 bases between the two germline ends. Germline values: CDR1 LGHNA, CDR2 YSLEER. This chain connects TRBV4-3 to TRBJ1-6; D unclear. The source is a human donor in a cohort sampled during active COVID-19. Sequenced sample: peripheral blood. Written as DNA, the CDR3 is TGCGCCAGCAGCCAATTTCTCCGGTCACCCCTCCACTTT. Translated, it gives CASSQFLRSPLHF.